The present entry profiles one TCR beta chain with its context. The data were obtained in a study of blood T cell repertoires in COVID-19. In the original workflow: Reference gene primer amplification gave estimated nucleated cell counts. Sequencing was performed with immunoSEQ multiplex PCR; in TCRdb, only in-frame clones are kept and a portion is missing. From that table come the V and J calls and clone size; the DNA was used to work out D and trimming. Altogether more than 200,000 clones are present, approximately 80% being singletons, with the ten largest covering 4% to 4.5%. Germline CDR1 SNHLY, CDR2 FYNNEI. The CDR3 is made up of 14 amino acids. Trimming stripped 8 bases from V and 5 bases from J, with 15 bases between.

The sequence was obtained from a woman in her thirties or forties with active or convalescent COVID-19. The sample consisted of peripheral blood. The chain has TRBV2 and TRBJ2-2; D is perhaps TRBD2 (6 bases). The CDR3 is CASHRTGGTGELFF. DNA for the CDR3: TGTGCCAGCCATCGGACCGGGGGAACCGGGGAGCTGTTTTTT.